Described below is a single TCR beta chain sequence and its context. Its antigen is undetermined. This sample is drawn from a study of cytomegalovirus exposure and HLA in healthy donors. Nominally healthy donors provided the samples, though records likely missed some immune exposures. PCR was performed using 60 Vbeta and 13 Jbeta primers. TCRdb's copy holds only in-frame clones and misses some; the assay was immunoSEQ multiplex PCR. The table shows about 150,000 clones, with roughly 83% occurring only once. Findings of the study overall: A later analysis linked a missense DCLRE1C variant to TCR beta V- and J-gene trimming. Analysis performed later found around 15,000 TCR beta sequences associated with HLA alleles at 0.05 false discovery rate. A previous analysis found most TCR beta V segments productive roughly 87% or roughly 30% of the time.

The TCR originated in a young man in good health and CMV-seropositive. The sample comprised PBMCs.

The CDR3 here is CASRLQETQYF. In DNA form, the CDR3 reads TGTGCCTCCAGGTTACAGGAGACCCAGTACTTC. The J gene is TRBJ2-5, the V gene TRBV2; unclear D gene. V was clipped by 11 bases and J by 5 bases, with 12 bases between them. The CDR3 spans 11 residues. Germline V gene data show CDR1 as SNHLY and CDR2 as FYNNEI.